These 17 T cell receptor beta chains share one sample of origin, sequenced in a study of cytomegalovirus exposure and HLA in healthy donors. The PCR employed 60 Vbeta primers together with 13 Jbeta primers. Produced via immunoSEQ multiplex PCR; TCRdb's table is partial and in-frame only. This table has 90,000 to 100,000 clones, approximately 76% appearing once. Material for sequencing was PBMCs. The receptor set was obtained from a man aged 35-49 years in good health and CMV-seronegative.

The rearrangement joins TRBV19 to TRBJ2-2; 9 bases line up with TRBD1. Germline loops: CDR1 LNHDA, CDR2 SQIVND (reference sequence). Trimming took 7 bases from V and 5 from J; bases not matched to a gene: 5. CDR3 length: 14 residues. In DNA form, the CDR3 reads TGTGCCAGTAAGGGACAGGGTTTTACCGGGGAGCTGTTTTTT. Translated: CASKGQGFTGELFF.

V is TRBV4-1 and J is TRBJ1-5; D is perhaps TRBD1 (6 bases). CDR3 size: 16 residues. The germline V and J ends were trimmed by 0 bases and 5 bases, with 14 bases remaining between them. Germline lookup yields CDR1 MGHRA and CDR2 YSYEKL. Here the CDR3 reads CASSQDPGQGYQPQHF. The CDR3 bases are TGCGCCAGCAGCCAAGACCCCGGCCAGGGGTATCAGCCCCAGCATTTT.

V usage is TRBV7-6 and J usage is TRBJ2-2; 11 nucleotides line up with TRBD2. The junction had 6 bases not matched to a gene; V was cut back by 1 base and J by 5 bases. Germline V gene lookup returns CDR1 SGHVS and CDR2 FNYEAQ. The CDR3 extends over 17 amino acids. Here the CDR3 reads CASSLVSRTSGTGELFF. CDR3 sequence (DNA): TGTGCCAGCAGCTTAGTTTCTAGGACTAGCGGGACCGGGGAGCTGTTTTTT.

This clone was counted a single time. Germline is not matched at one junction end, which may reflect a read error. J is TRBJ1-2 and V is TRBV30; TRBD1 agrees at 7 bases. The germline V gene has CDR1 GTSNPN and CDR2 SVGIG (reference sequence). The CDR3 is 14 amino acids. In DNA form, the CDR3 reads TGTGCCCGGAGTGGGAGGGGGCGTGACTATGGCTACACCTTC. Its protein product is CARSGRGRDYGYTF.

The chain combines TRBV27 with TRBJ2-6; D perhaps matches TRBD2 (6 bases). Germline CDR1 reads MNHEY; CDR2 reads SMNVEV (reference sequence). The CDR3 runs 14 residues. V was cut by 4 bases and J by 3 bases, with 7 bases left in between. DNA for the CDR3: TGTGCCAGCAGTTGGGGAGGTGGGGCCAACGTCCTGACTTTC. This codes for CASSWGGGANVLTF.

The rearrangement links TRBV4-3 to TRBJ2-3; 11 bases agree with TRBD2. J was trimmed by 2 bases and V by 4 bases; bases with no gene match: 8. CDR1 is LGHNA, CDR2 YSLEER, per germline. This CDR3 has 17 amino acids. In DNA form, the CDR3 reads TGCGCCAGCAGCCCTCGACGGACTAGCGGGTACACAGATACGCAGTATTTT. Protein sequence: CASSPRRTSGYTDTQYF.

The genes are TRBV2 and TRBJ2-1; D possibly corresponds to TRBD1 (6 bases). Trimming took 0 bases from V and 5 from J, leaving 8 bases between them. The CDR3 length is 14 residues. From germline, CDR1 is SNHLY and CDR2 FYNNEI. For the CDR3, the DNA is TGTGCCAGCAGTGAAGCGGCAGGGGACAATGAGCAGTTCTTC. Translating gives CASSEAAGDNEQFF.

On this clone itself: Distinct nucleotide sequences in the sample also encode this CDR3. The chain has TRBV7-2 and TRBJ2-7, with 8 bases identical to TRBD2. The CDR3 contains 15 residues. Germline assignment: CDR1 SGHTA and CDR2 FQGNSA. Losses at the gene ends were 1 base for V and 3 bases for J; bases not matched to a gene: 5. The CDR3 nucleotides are TGTGCCAGCAGCTTAGGGCTAGCGGGTGGCTACGAGCAGTACTTC. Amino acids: CASSLGLAGGYEQYF.

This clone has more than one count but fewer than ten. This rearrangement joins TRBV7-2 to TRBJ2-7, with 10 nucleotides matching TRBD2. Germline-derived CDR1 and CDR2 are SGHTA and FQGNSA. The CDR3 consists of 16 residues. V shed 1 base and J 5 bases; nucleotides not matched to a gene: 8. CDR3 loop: CASSLEWSSGGHEQYF. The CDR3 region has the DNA TGTGCCAGCAGCTTAGAATGGTCTAGCGGGGGCCACGAGCAGTACTTC.

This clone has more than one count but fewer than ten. The CDR3 sequence: CASSSNPADLAEPNTGELFF. CDR3 nucleotides: TGCGCCAGCAGCTCTAATCCCGCGGATCTAGCGGAGCCGAACACCGGGGAGCTGTTTTTT. The chain carries TRBV5-1 and TRBJ2-2; TRBD2 agrees at 7 bases. With V trimmed by 3 bases and J by 0 bases, 17 bases remained unmatched. The CDR3 is 20 amino acids. The germline CDR1 and CDR2 sequences are SGHRS and YFSETQ. The full variable domain, completed using reference TRBV5-1 and TRBJ2-2, is KAGVTQTPRYLIKTRGQQVTLSCSPISGHRSVSWYQQTPGQGLQFLFEYFSETQRNKGNFPGRFSGRQFSNSRSEMNVSTLELGDSALYLCASSSNPADLAEPNTGELFFGEGSRLTVL.

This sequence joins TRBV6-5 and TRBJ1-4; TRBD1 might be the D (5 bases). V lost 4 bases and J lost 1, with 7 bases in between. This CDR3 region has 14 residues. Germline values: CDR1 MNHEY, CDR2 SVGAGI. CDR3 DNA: TGTGCCAGCAGTTGGGGCTTAACTAATGAAAAACTGTTTTTT. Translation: CASSWGLTNEKLFF.

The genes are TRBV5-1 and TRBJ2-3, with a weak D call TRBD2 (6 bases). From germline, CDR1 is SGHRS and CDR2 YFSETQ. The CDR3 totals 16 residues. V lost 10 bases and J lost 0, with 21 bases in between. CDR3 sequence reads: CASLPGGVASTDTQYF. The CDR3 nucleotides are TGCGCCTCCTTACCGGGCGGGGTAGCTAGCACAGATACGCAGTATTTT.

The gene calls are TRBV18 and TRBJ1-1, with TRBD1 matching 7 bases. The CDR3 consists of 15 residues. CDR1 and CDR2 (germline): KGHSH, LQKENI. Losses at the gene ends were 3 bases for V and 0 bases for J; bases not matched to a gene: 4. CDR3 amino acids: CASSPTGQLNTEAFF. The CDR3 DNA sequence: TGTGCCAGCTCACCGACGGGACAGCTGAACACTGAAGCTTTCTTT. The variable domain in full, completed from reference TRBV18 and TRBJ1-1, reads NAGVMQNPRHLVRRRGQEARLRCSPMKGHSHVYWYRQLPEEGLKFMVYLQKENIIDESGMPKERFSAEFPKEGPSILRIQQVVRGDSAAYFCASSPTGQLNTEAFFGQGTRLTVV.

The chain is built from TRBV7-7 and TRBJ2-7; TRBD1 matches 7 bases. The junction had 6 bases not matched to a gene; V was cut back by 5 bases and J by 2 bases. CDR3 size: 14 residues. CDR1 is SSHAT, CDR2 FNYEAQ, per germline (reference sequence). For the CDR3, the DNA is TGTGCCAGCAGCCCCGGCCAGGGGGCCTACGAGCAGTACTTC. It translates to CASSPGQGAYEQYF.

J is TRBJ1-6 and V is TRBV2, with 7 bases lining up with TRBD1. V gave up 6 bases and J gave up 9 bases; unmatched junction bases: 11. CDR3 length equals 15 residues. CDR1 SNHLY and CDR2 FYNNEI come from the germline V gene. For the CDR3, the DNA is TGTGCCAGCAGGATTTCCGGGACAGCTACTTCACCCCTCCACTTT. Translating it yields CASRISGTATSPLHF. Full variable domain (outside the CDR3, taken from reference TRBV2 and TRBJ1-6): EPEVTQTPSHQVTQMGQEVILRCVPISNHLYFYWYRQILGQKVEFLVSFYNNEISEKSEIFDDQFSVERPDGSNFTLKIRSTKLEDSAMYFCASRISGTATSPLHFGNGTRLTVT.

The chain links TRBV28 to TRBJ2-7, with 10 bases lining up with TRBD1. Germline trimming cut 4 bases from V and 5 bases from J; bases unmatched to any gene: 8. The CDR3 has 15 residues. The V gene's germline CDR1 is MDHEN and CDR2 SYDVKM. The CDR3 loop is CASSYPGQGKNEQYF. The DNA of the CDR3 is TGTGCCAGCAGTTACCCGGGACAGGGGAAAAACGAGCAGTACTTC.

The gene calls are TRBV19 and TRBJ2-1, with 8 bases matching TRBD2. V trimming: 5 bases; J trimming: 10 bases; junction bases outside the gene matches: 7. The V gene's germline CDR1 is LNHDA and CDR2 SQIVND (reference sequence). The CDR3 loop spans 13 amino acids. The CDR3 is CASSSAGGREQFF. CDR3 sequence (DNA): TGTGCCAGTAGTTCTGCGGGGGGACGCGAGCAGTTCTTC.